These T cell receptor beta chains were read from a single sample in a study of monozygotic twins with inflammatory bowel disease. TCRdb re-called the 5' RACE reads, yielding one record per CDR3 amino acid sequence without DNA. Its clone listing holds over 110,000 distinct CDR3 sequences. Material for sequencing was blood. These TCRs come from a human donor with ulcerative colitis or Crohn's disease, or a healthy co-twin of an affected twin (not recorded which). The CDR3 runs from the conserved cysteine through the conserved F or W. Each record gives: V gene, J gene, CDR3 protein.

V gene: TRBV5-1; J gene: TRBJ2-2; CDR3 protein: CASSLYPRTENTGELFF
V gene: TRBV13; J gene: TRBJ1-2; CDR3 protein: CASSLSRRALDGSYGYTF
V gene: TRBV5-1; J gene: TRBJ2-4; CDR3 protein: CASSLAGQLASGDIQYF
V gene: TRBV20-1; J gene: TRBJ2-7; CDR3 protein: CSAREPRDEQYF
V gene: TRBV12-3/TRBV12-4; J gene: TRBJ2-2; CDR3 protein: CASSLERVGDTGELFF
V gene: TRBV30; J gene: TRBJ2-5; CDR3 protein: CAWSSQRETQYF
V gene: TRBV5-1; J gene: TRBJ2-7; CDR3 protein: CASSPWTSSSYEQYF
V gene: TRBV6-2/TRBV6-3; J gene: TRBJ2-1; CDR3 protein: CASKGPGTPTGEQFF
V gene: TRBV7-3; J gene: TRBJ2-1; CDR3 protein: CASSSRTGSSYNEQFF
V gene: TRBV12-3/TRBV12-4; J gene: TRBJ1-6; CDR3 protein: CASNPDSPNSPLHF
V gene: TRBV24-1; J gene: TRBJ2-7; CDR3 protein: CATSERTGVVCYEQYF
V gene: TRBV19; J gene: TRBJ1-1; CDR3 protein: CASRIVTGFTEAFF
V gene: TRBV2; J gene: TRBJ2-1; CDR3 protein: CASSGGLAGAPYNEQFF
V gene: TRBV14; J gene: TRBJ1-1; CDR3 protein: CASSQDLGGSTEAFF
V gene: TRBV5-1; J gene: TRBJ2-7; CDR3 protein: CASSFSRGRSSYEQYF
V gene: TRBV20-1; J gene: TRBJ2-1; CDR3 protein: CSARDKGQIRKLRYNEQFF
V gene: TRBV20-1; J gene: TRBJ2-7; CDR3 protein: CSVRVSYEQYF
V gene: TRBV4-1; J gene: TRBJ1-2; CDR3 protein: CASSQGGDNYGYTF
V gene: TRBV7-7; J gene: TRBJ2-3; CDR3 protein: CASSLGRGANTQYF
V gene: TRBV11-2; J gene: TRBJ1-4; CDR3 protein: CASSLFGGPEKLFF
V gene: TRBV2; J gene: TRBJ1-1; CDR3 protein: CASRVGGYGTEAFF
V gene: TRBV18; J gene: TRBJ2-1; CDR3 protein: CASSPETVDEQFF
V gene: TRBV6-5; J gene: TRBJ2-5; CDR3 protein: CASSFAGAQETQYF
V gene: TRBV5-1; J gene: TRBJ1-1; CDR3 protein: CASIGTGHRMNTEAFF
V gene: TRBV30; J gene: TRBJ1-1; CDR3 protein: CAWSARGGATEAFF
V gene: TRBV5-1; J gene: TRBJ2-3; CDR3 protein: CASSTEGDTQYF
V gene: TRBV7-2; J gene: TRBJ2-7; CDR3 protein: CASSLRGAFSYEQYF
V gene: TRBV20-1; J gene: TRBJ2-3; CDR3 protein: CSARAPRRGATTDTQYF
V gene: TRBV2; J gene: TRBJ2-2; CDR3 protein: CASSGVPRGELFF
V gene: TRBV7-2; J gene: TRBJ2-5; CDR3 protein: CASSLEVLGETQYF
V gene: TRBV7-2; J gene: TRBJ1-2; CDR3 protein: CASSATSGTGGGYTF
V gene: TRBV5-1; J gene: TRBJ2-7; CDR3 protein: CASSLGSAETWSYEQYF
V gene: TRBV6-2/TRBV6-3; J gene: TRBJ2-5; CDR3 protein: CASSYWVPMGVETQYF
V gene: TRBV12-3/TRBV12-4; J gene: TRBJ2-5; CDR3 protein: CASSPPGRAEETQYF
V gene: TRBV4-1; J gene: TRBJ2-4; CDR3 protein: CASSQTRLSGGKNMQYF
V gene: TRBV27; J gene: TRBJ2-7; CDR3 protein: CASSLSWGSRGYEQYF
V gene: TRBV7-3; J gene: TRBJ1-5; CDR3 protein: CASSFQGGLGHF
V gene: TRBV6-5; J gene: TRBJ1-3; CDR3 protein: CASSYSSGGGSGNTIYF
V gene: TRBV5-1; J gene: TRBJ1-5; CDR3 protein: CASSLGAGGNQPQHF
V gene: TRBV6-1; J gene: TRBJ1-1; CDR3 protein: CASSAEGPTVGAFF
V gene: TRBV7-8; J gene: TRBJ2-2; CDR3 protein: CASSIERRDRAPGELFF
V gene: TRBV11-2; J gene: TRBJ2-1; CDR3 protein: CASSLAQVYYNEQFF
V gene: TRBV7-2; J gene: TRBJ2-7; CDR3 protein: CASSLFWAGFYEQYF
V gene: TRBV24-1; J gene: TRBJ2-3; CDR3 protein: CATSDPGPGGTTDTQYF
V gene: TRBV23-1; J gene: TRBJ2-5; CDR3 protein: CASSPPGQAEETQYF
V gene: TRBV6-1; J gene: TRBJ1-1; CDR3 protein: CASSTGGTEAFF
V gene: TRBV5-1; J gene: TRBJ1-2; CDR3 protein: CASSLESANYGYTF
V gene: TRBV7-3; J gene: TRBJ2-5; CDR3 protein: CASSFAGMGTQYF
V gene: TRBV5-1; J gene: TRBJ1-5; CDR3 protein: CASSAGINNQPQHF
V gene: TRBV7-2; J gene: TRBJ1-1; CDR3 protein: CVSSLLKGNTEAFF
V gene: TRBV20-1; J gene: TRBJ1-1; CDR3 protein: CSARVRPVEQADEAFF
V gene: TRBV27; J gene: TRBJ2-5; CDR3 protein: CASSPRPSLLAGWHETQYF